A single sample is the source of the 23 T cell receptor beta chains below, sequenced in a study of blood T cell repertoires in COVID-19. TCRdb keeps only in-frame clones here, not all; method: immunoSEQ multiplex PCR. Of 180,000 or so clones in the sample, 75% to 90% were seen once. Sequenced input: PBMCs or T cells enriched from blood (not recorded which). These receptor sequences come from a woman between 45 and 65 years old who had recovered from COVID-19.

The chain recombines TRBV3-1 (or the pseudogene TRBV3-2) with TRBJ2-5; 7 nucleotides match TRBD1. Germline loops: CDR1 LGHDT, CDR2 YNNKEL (reference sequence). Germline trimming cut 2 bases from V and 2 bases from J; bases unmatched to any gene: 2. CDR3 length: 14 residues. The CDR3 coding sequence is TGTGCCAGCAGCCAATCGACAGGGCAAGAGACCCAGTACTTC. Its protein product is CASSQSTGQETQYF.

This clone occurred once. This chain uses TRBV28 with TRBJ2-1, with D possibly TRBD2 on 7 matching bases. There are 13 residues in the CDR3. The V and J ends lost 3 bases and 8 bases respectively, with 11 bases between them. Germline CDR1 and CDR2: MDHEN and SYDVKM. CDR3 amino acids: CASSFRGAYEQFF. In DNA form, the CDR3 reads TGTGCCAGCAGTTTCCGGGGGGCCTATGAGCAGTTCTTC. Supplemented by reference TRBV28 and TRBJ2-1, the full variable domain reads DVKVTQSSRYLVKRTGEKVFLECVQDMDHENMFWYRQDPGLGLRLIYFSYDVKMKEKGDIPEGYSVSREKKERFSLILESASTNQTSMYLCASSFRGAYEQFFGPGTRLTVL.

The V call is TRBV18, the J call TRBJ1-5; 7 positions match TRBD1. The trim removed 4 bases at V and 0 bases at J, leaving 3 bases unmatched. The germline gives CDR1 KGHSH, CDR2 LQKENI. The CDR3 runs to 15 residues. The CDR3 is CASSRQGDSNQPQHF. CDR3 sequence (DNA): TGTGCCAGCTCACGGCAGGGGGATAGCAATCAGCCCCAGCATTTT.

The CDR3 DNA sequence: TGTGCCAGCAGCCAATTACCCCTGGAGTGGCTAGCGGGAGCAAGCTCCTACAATGAGCAGTTCTTC. Its protein is CASSQLPLEWLAGASSYNEQFF. The V and J genes are TRBV3-1 (or the pseudogene TRBV3-2) and TRBJ2-1, with 10 bases fitting TRBD2. The CDR3 runs 22 residues. V dropped 2 bases and J dropped 0; count of bases not matched to a gene: 19. Looked up from germline, CDR1 is LGHDT and CDR2 is YNNKEL (reference sequence).

CDR3 region: CASSQVRPAGLQETQYF. The CDR3 DNA is TGTGCCAGCAGCCAAGTTAGACCAGCGGGACTACAAGAGACCCAGTACTTC. The rearrangement links TRBV14 to TRBJ2-5, with 7 bases lining up with TRBD2. V shed 1 base and J 2 bases; nucleotides not matched to a gene: 10. CDR3 length: 17 residues. CDR1 SGHDN and CDR2 FVKESK come from the germline V gene.

V gene TRBV30 combines with J gene TRBJ2-2; TRBD1 agrees at 8 bases. The CDR3 runs to 13 residues. The junction had 3 bases not matched to a gene; V was cut back by 3 bases and J by 6 bases. Germline values: CDR1 GTSNPN, CDR2 SVGIG (reference sequence). This CDR3 reads CAWRRQGPGELFF. CDR3 DNA sequence: TGTGCCTGGAGACGACAGGGGCCCGGGGAGCTGTTTTTT.

The chain is built from TRBV10-3 and TRBJ2-3; D is ambiguous. Trimming took 4 bases from V and 4 from J, leaving 3 bases between them. Germline V lookup: CDR1 ENHRY, CDR2 SYGVKD. The CDR3 extends over 11 amino acids. CDR3 sequence: CAISASDTQYF. CDR3 DNA sequence: TGTGCCATCAGTGCCTCAGATACGCAGTATTTT.

This clone was counted once. The gene calls are TRBV15 and TRBJ1-1; 10 bases map to TRBD1. The CDR3 covers 15 residues. J lost 1 base, V lost 3 bases, and 2 bases had no gene match. In germline, CDR1 is LNHNV, CDR2 YYDKDF (reference sequence). The CDR3 DNA is TGTGCCACCAGCAGGGGGGACAGGGGGAACACTGAAGCTTTCTTT. The encoded protein is CATSRGDRGNTEAFF.

V gene TRBV7-9 combines with J gene TRBJ2-3; D might be TRBD2 (6 bases). The CDR3 is made up of 14 amino acids. Per germline, CDR1 SEHNR and CDR2 FQNEAQ (reference sequence). Trimming cost V 4 bases and J 6 bases, with 14 bases left between them. DNA for the CDR3: TGTGCCAGCAGCTCCGAGCGGGTTCGGGATACGCAGTATTTT. This gives the protein CASSSERVRDTQYF.

This rearrangement joins TRBV5-4 to TRBJ2-5, with 7 nucleotides matching TRBD1. The V segment lost 2 bases and the J segment 5 bases; nucleotides outside the gene matches: 12. There are 16 residues in the CDR3. Germline V CDR1 and CDR2: SGHNT, YYREEE (reference sequence). This CDR3 is CASSFRQGGIAETQYF. As DNA, the CDR3 is TGTGCCAGCAGCTTCCGACAGGGCGGTATAGCGGAGACCCAGTACTTC.

This chain uses TRBV29-1 with TRBJ1-4; the D is unclear. The V and J ends lost 2 bases and 3 bases respectively, with 7 bases between them. CDR3 length: 13 amino acids. Germline assignment: CDR1 SQVTM and CDR2 ANQGSEA. The CDR3 sequence: CSVERQANEKLFF. In DNA form, the CDR3 reads TGCAGCGTTGAACGGCAGGCTAATGAAAAACTGTTTTTT.

The V and J genes are TRBV4-2 and TRBJ1-2; D ambiguous. V was clipped by 0 bases and J by 0 bases, with 11 bases between them. Germline V gene lookup returns CDR1 LGHNA and CDR2 YNFKEQ. This CDR3 has 16 residues. In nucleotides, the CDR3 is TGTGCCAGCAGCCAAGAGATGATAGTAGCTAACTATGGCTACACCTTC. Amino acids: CASSQEMIVANYGYTF.

The chain employs TRBV27 and TRBJ1-1, with a weak D call TRBD1 (5 bases). Trimming stripped 3 bases from V and 5 bases from J, with 16 bases between. Per the germline V gene, CDR1 is MNHEY and CDR2 is SMNVEV (reference sequence). The CDR3 runs 15 residues. The CDR3 reads CASSLGGVGLTEAFF. CDR3 nucleotide sequence: TGTGCCAGCAGTTTGGGCGGGGTGGGGCTAACTGAAGCTTTCTTT.

V usage is TRBV5-8 and J usage is TRBJ1-1; D remains unclear. The CDR3 sequence is 14 residues long. V lost 0 bases and J lost 1, with 7 bases in between. Germline CDR1 is SGHTS and CDR2 is YDEGEE. This CDR3 is CASSLDPGNTEAFF. In nucleotides, the CDR3 is TGTGCCAGCAGCTTGGATCCAGGGAACACTGAAGCTTTCTTT.

This clone was counted many times. The V call is TRBV6-1, the J call TRBJ2-2; D remains unclear. The germline V gene has CDR1 MNHNS and CDR2 SASEGT. The V gene lost 2 bases and the J gene lost 2 bases, with 12 bases spanning the gap. This CDR3 has 16 amino acids. In DNA form, the CDR3 reads TGTGCCAGCAGTGAATTCCCCCAAGCTAACACCGGGGAGCTGTTTTTT. Protein product: CASSEFPQANTGELFF.

This clone appeared a single time. The CDR3 DNA sequence: TGTGCCAGCAGCTTTGACGCCCGACACAGGAACACTGAAGCTTTCTTT. It specifies CASSFDARHRNTEAFF. The chain carries TRBV11-2 and TRBJ1-1; no firm D call. This CDR3 region has 16 residues. Trimming cost V 3 bases and J 1 base, with 15 bases left between them. Germline-derived CDR1 and CDR2 are SGHAT and FQNNGV.

This clone has a handful of counts. The chain couples TRBV6-5 to TRBJ1-1; TRBD1 matches 7 bases. CDR1 is MNHEY, CDR2 SVGAGI, per germline. CDR3 length equals 13 residues. V lost 6 bases and J lost 4; bases outside the gene matches: 5. The CDR3 reads CASRKQGLTEAFF. For the CDR3, the DNA is TGTGCCAGCAGAAAACAGGGGCTCACTGAAGCTTTCTTT.

The V gene is TRBV4-1, the J gene TRBJ1-2; 9 bases are shared with TRBD1. The germline gives CDR1 MGHRA, CDR2 YSYEKL. The CDR3 spans 15 residues. J lost 7 bases, V lost 5 bases, and 11 bases had no gene match. CDR3 DNA: TGCGCCAGCAGCTCAACAGGGGGCGGAGATTTTGGCTACACCTTC. Translating it yields CASSSTGGGDFGYTF.

V usage is TRBV28 and J usage is TRBJ2-1; TRBD2 matches 10 bases. The CDR3 spans 17 residues. Germline trimming cut 5 bases from V and 3 bases from J; bases unmatched to any gene: 10. Germline CDR1 MDHEN, CDR2 SYDVKM. The CDR3 loop reads CASSPRTSGSFYNEQFF. CDR3 nucleotides: TGTGCCAGCAGTCCGAGGACTAGCGGATCTTTCTACAATGAGCAGTTCTTC.

In DNA form, the CDR3 reads TGTGCCAGCAGTTACCTCCCTGGCACAGATACGCAGTATTTT. As protein: CASSYLPGTDTQYF. V gene TRBV6-6 combines with J gene TRBJ2-3, with D hard to call. V lost 2 bases and J 1 base, leaving 7 bases between the germline ends. The CDR3 sequence is 14 residues long. CDR1 is MNHNY and CDR2 is SVGAGI in the germline V gene (reference sequence).

The chain joins TRBV9 to TRBJ1-2; 10 nucleotides align to TRBD1. V was pared by 2 bases and J by 6 bases, with 10 bases of the junction left unmatched. The CDR3 consists of 16 residues. The V gene's germline CDR1 is SGDLS and CDR2 YYNGEE. CDR3 residues: CASSVTGGGQGNGYTF. In DNA form, the CDR3 reads TGTGCCAGCAGCGTCACAGGAGGGGGACAGGGGAATGGCTACACCTTC.

CDR3 sequence reads: CSASDDTGRRGYTF. The DNA of the CDR3 is TGCAGTGCCAGTGATGATACAGGACGTCGGGGCTACACCTTC. V gene TRBV20-1 combines with J gene TRBJ1-2; tentative D call: TRBD1 (5 bases). With 6 bases removed from V and 8 bases from J, the gap between germline ends came to 22 bases. The CDR3 length is 14 residues. The germline CDR1 and CDR2 sequences are DFQATT and SNEGSKA (reference sequence).

The genes are TRBV9 and TRBJ1-1; 7 bases map to TRBD1. V was clipped by 3 bases and J by 3 bases; unmatched bases: 11. This CDR3 has 16 residues. CDR1 is SGDLS, CDR2 YYNGEE, per germline. CDR3 sequence (DNA): TGTGCCAGCAGCGCACAGATAACAGGGGATCACACTGAAGCTTTCTTT. Amino acids: CASSAQITGDHTEAFF.